The clone carrying this T cell receptor beta chain was seen a handful of times. Its antigen is unknown. Via MiXCR, TCRdb re-called the RT-PCR reads, giving one row per CDR3 protein. The table lists around 580,000 distinct CDR3 sequences, 12% to 15% of them singletons. This CDR3 comprises 13 residues. V was pared by 7 bases and J by 4 bases, with 3 bases of the junction left unmatched. The data originate from a study of response to subunit inactivated influenza vaccine. Overall study results and limits: That few new T cells are recruited by each seasonal influenza vaccination was the authors' suggestion.

This specimen consisted of PBMCs from blood, obtained 11 to 12 days after vaccination. The receptor was derived from a man aged 45-65 years who received an inactivated influenza vaccine. The chain combines TRBV12-3 or TRBV12-4 with TRBJ2-5; TRBD2 matches at 10 bases. CDR3 loop: CASTTSGVETQYF. The DNA for the CDR3 is TGTGCCAGCACCACTAGCGGGGTAGAGACCCAGTACTTC.